This T cell receptor (beta chain) emerged from a study of blood T cell repertoires in COVID-19 (dated by TCRdb to 2019 to 2021). As for the study more broadly: Samples covering the acute and convalescent phases of COVID-19 were provided by collaborators in the United States, Italy and Spain. The repertoires were made available in a free public database intended to serve as a resource for research on the immune response to SARS-CoV-2. The material from the prospective study consisted of cDNA or gDNA derived from T cells, B-cell-depleted T cells, or PBMCs. Where available, HLA class I and class II types were taken from metadata supplied by the sample provider and were not determined by assay-based typing. Subjects who had been exposed to COVID-19, were actively infected with it, or had recovered from it provided the deeply sampled blood TCRbeta repertoires that made up the dataset. The samples were drawn from two sources: the first 160 participants of the ongoing ImmuneRACE study, and 1,000 to 1,500 subjects contributed by 6 global collaborators. The sample metadata nearly always contained a de-identified subject ID, COVID-19 status, age in years and sex. Results and caveats for the whole study, not just this receptor: The amount of clinical and demographic metadata varied by source and participant and was provided uncurated.

Collaborating institutions collected whole blood in K2EDTA tubes following their own protocols. For TCRbeta analysis, collaborators shipped samples as frozen whole blood, isolated PBMCs, or DNA extracted from either of those sample types. TCRbeta CDR3 regions were amplified from genomic DNA using the immunoSEQ Assay, a bias-controlled multiplex PCR. Regarding the original processing steps: Within the assay, amplification of reference gene primers was used to estimate how many nucleated cells each sample contained. To quantify the absolute abundance of each unique TCRbeta CDR3 rearrangement, sequence reads were collapsed and filtered. For each sample, productive Simpson clonality was calculated as the square root of Simpson's diversity index across productive rearrangements. Sourced from immuneACCESS, this table was stored by TCRdb with only in-frame sequences that have V and J called. A share of the clones is absent; for the studies checked, an unresolved V gene accounts for under half, and the remainder has no known explanation. Clone size and the V and J calls come from that table; the DNA yielded D and trimming. A total of around 190,000 clones appear in this sample, 65% to 90% of them only once. Clones ranked in the top ten supply less than 2% of the sample.

Reading from cysteine to phenylalanine, the CDR3 counts 14 amino acids. CDR3 DNA is the only sequence kept; it has 42 bases, read in frame from the first base. The germline V gene encodes CDR1 MNHEY and CDR2 SVGAGI. The V and J ends are trimmed by 0 bases and 6 bases, leaving 11 bases between them. This clone was observed a single time. The antigen it recognizes is unknown. No much larger clone is present one base from it, and per-base qualities are unavailable. The chain joins TRBV6-5 to TRBJ1-2; no D gene call is confident. Source material: peripheral blood. The receptor was isolated from a human donor in a cohort sampled during active COVID-19. The bases are TGTGCCAGCAGTTACTCGGTGGCAGCGAATGGCTACACCTTC. Translated, it gives CASSYSVAANGYTF.